This TCR beta chain stems from a study of memory CD4+ T cells and cytomegalovirus serostatus. Single viable CD3+CD4+CD8-CD45RO+ cells were sorted as the memory CD4+ T cells. Total CD4+ T cells were enriched by CD4 positive selection. Measured with immunoSEQ multiplex PCR; TCRdb has only the in-frame clones, and not every one. The repertoire holds about 38,000 clones, with around 80% as singletons. Germline values: CDR1 SGHTA, CDR2 FQGNSA. The V and J ends lost 1 base and 8 bases, in that order; junction bases with no gene match: 9. This CDR3 contains 15 residues. The sequencing input was memory CD4+ T cells from blood. The sequence was collected from an adult in good health and CMV-seropositive. The genes are TRBV7-2 and TRBJ1-2; 8 nucleotides align to TRBD1. The CDR3 coding sequence is TGTGCCAGCAGCTTAGTGTTTCAGGGGGCGATGGGCTACACCTTC. It is translated as CASSLVFQGAMGYTF.